The 10 T cell receptor beta chains below come from one sample, sequenced in a study of CD8 T cells in ankylosing spondylitis. General study results and limits: One TCR beta motif, made up of roughly eight highly homologous variants, appeared characteristic of ankylosing spondylitis blood.

These TCRs' antigens remain unknown. Each CDR3 protein gets one entry after TCRdb re-called the 5' RACE reads with MiXCR. The table shows about 540,000 distinct CDR3 sequences, with over 9.5% occurring only once. Sample: blood, either unsorted or a sorted T cell fraction (not recorded which). These receptors were taken from a male donor with ankylosing spondylitis.

This clonotype was found a few times. The chain links TRBV12-3 or TRBV12-4 to TRBJ2-1; D is possibly TRBD2 (5 bases). This CDR3 is built from 15 residues. The V and J ends lost 6 bases and 4 bases respectively, with 16 bases between them. The CDR3 is CASSPGKGAYNEQFF. The CDR3 DNA sequence: TGTGCCAGCAGCCCTGGAAAGGGAGCATACAATGAGCAGTTCTTC.

The chain uses TRBV5-1 and TRBJ2-3, with D unclear. The V gene's germline CDR1 is SGHRS and CDR2 YFSETQ. The CDR3 is made up of 16 amino acids. V dropped 5 bases and J dropped 0 bases, with 16 bases sitting between them. In DNA form, the CDR3 reads TGCGCCAGCAGTGAAGGGTCGAGCTCTAGCACAGATACGCAGTATTTT. This codes for CASSEGSSSSTDTQYF.

The table lists this clonotype with a few counts. This chain links TRBV12-3 or TRBV12-4 with TRBJ2-5; TRBD1 is a possible D gene (6 bases). The CDR3 sequence is 13 residues long. V was cut by 6 bases and J by 0 bases, with 8 bases left in between. The CDR3 protein is CASRGDNQETQYF. As DNA, the CDR3 is TGTGCCAGCAGGGGGGACAACCAAGAGACCCAGTACTTC.

In its sample, this clonotype was seen a few times. The CDR3 DNA follows: TGTGCCAGCAGTTTTGTCCTAGCGGGAGGCCGAGGAAAGACCCAGTACTTC. Its translation is CASSFVLAGGRGKTQYF. The rearrangement links TRBV28 to TRBJ2-5; 11 nucleotides agree with TRBD2. The CDR3 is 17 amino acids. V lost 3 bases, J lost 6 bases, and 12 bases stayed unmatched. From germline, CDR1 is MDHEN and CDR2 SYDVKM.

This chain links TRBV5-5 with TRBJ2-6; D not resolved. CDR3 length equals 15 residues. Between the trimmed V and J ends, which lost 10 bases and 0 bases, there was a span of 14 bases. The germline gives CDR1 SGHKS, CDR2 YYEKEE (reference sequence). CDR3 protein: CAGTVDLSGANVLTF. The CDR3 DNA follows: TGTGCCGGAACAGTCGACCTCTCTGGGGCCAACGTCCTGACTTTC.

This chain uses TRBV2 with TRBJ2-2, with unresolved D. This CDR3 comprises 13 residues. Trimming cost V 3 bases and J 5 bases, with 7 bases left between them. Germline lookup yields CDR1 SNHLY and CDR2 FYNNEI. CDR3 in amino acids: CASSEGMTGELFF. The CDR3 DNA follows: TGTGCCAGCAGTGAGGGGATGACCGGGGAGCTGTTTTTT.

This clonotype was observed a handful of times. The chain is built from TRBV5-1 and TRBJ1-1; no clear D. The germline V gene encodes CDR1 SGHRS and CDR2 YFSETQ. The CDR3 has 14 residues. V lost 5 bases, J lost 1 base, and 12 bases lay in between. The CDR3 here is CASRKFRQNTEAFF. As DNA, the CDR3 is TGCGCCAGCAGAAAATTCAGGCAGAACACTGAAGCTTTCTTT.

This chain links TRBV28 with TRBJ1-2; 7 positions agree with TRBD1. CDR1 is MDHEN and CDR2 is SYDVKM in the germline V gene. Unmatched junction bases numbered 13, after V lost 5 bases and J lost 7 bases. There are 15 residues in the CDR3. This CDR3 reads CASSGQELAQGGYTF. The CDR3 DNA reads TGTGCCAGCAGTGGACAGGAGCTAGCTCAGGGTGGCTACACCTTC.

This clonotype was counted a few times. The chain recombines TRBV20-1 with TRBJ1-2; D might be TRBD1 (6 bases). Trimming stripped 1 base from V and 3 bases from J, with 12 bases between. The CDR3 covers 14 residues. The germline V gene has CDR1 DFQATT and CDR2 SNEGSKA (reference sequence). CDR3 amino acids: CSARVGGFDYGYTF. In DNA, the CDR3 is TGCAGTGCTAGAGTAGGGGGTTTTGACTATGGCTACACCTTC.

The V call is TRBV2, the J call TRBJ1-5; 9 bases map to TRBD1. This CDR3 comprises 16 residues. Per the germline V gene, CDR1 is SNHLY and CDR2 is FYNNEI. The V segment lost 6 bases and the J segment 0 bases; nucleotides outside the gene matches: 6. The CDR3 coding sequence is TGTGCCAGCAGAGATGACAGGGGGAATAGCAATCAGCCCCAGCATTTT. It yields the protein CASRDDRGNSNQPQHF.